Here is one TCR beta chain with its context. Its antigen remains unidentified. The trim removed 3 bases at V and 2 bases at J, leaving 5 bases unmatched. The CDR3 loop spans 14 amino acids. CDR1 GTSNPN and CDR2 SVGIG come from the germline V gene (reference sequence). This sample is part of a study of cytomegalovirus exposure and HLA in healthy donors. Study outcomes and limitations: It was confirmed in vitro that a few of the CMV-associated chains were specific for CMV antigens. The study flagged approximately 180 TCR beta chains as cytomegalovirus-associated.

PCR was performed using 60 Vbeta and 13 Jbeta primers. Clones were read by immunoSEQ multiplex PCR, and TCRdb kept only the in-frame ones, dropping some. Across 150,000 to 200,000 clones, the top ten clones capture about 0.79% of the sample. Sequencing used PBMCs. The receptor's source is a woman aged 18-29 years in good health and CMV-seropositive. The V call is TRBV30, the J call TRBJ1-1; 8 nucleotides agree with TRBD1. The CDR3 region is CAWSWDRTNTEAFF. The CDR3 DNA reads as TGTGCCTGGAGCTGGGACAGGACTAACACTGAAGCTTTCTTT. Full variable domain (missing parts from reference TRBV30 and TRBJ1-1): SQTIHQWPATLVQPVGSPLSLECTVEGTSNPNLYWYRQAAGRGLQLLFYSVGIGQISSEVPQNLSASRPQDRQFILSSKKLLLSDSGFYLCAWSWDRTNTEAFFGQGTRLTVV.